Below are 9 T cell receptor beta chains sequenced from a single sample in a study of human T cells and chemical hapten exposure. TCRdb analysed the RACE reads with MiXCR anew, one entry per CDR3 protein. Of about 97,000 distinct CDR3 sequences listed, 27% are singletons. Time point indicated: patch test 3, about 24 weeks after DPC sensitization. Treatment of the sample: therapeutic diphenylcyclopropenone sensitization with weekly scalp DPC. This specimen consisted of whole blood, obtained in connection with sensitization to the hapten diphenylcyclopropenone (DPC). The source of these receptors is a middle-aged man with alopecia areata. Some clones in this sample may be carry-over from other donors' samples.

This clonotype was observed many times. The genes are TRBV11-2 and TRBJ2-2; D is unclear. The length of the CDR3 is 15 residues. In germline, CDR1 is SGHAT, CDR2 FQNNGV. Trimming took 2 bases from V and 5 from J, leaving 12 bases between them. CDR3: CASSLNPKGTGELFF. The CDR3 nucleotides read TGTGCCAGCAGCTTAAACCCCAAAGGGACCGGGGAGCTGTTTTTT. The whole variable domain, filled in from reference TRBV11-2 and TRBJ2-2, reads EAGVAQSPRYKIIEKRQSVAFWCNPISGHATLYWYQQILGQGPKLLIQFQNNGVVDDSQLPKDRFSAERLKGVDSTLKIQPAKLEDSAVYLCASSLNPKGTGELFFGEGSRLTVL.

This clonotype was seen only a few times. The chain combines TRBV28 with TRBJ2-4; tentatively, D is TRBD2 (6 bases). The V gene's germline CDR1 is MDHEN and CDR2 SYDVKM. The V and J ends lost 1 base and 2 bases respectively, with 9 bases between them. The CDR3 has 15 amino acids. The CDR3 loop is CASSLSAGPKNIQYF. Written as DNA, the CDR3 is TGTGCCAGCAGTTTATCAGCGGGTCCCAAAAACATTCAGTACTTC.

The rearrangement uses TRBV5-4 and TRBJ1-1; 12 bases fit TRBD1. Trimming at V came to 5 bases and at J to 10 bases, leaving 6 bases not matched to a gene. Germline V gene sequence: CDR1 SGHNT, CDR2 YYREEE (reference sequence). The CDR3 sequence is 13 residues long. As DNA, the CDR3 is TGTGCCAGCAGTTCGGGACAGGGGGCAAGAGCTTTCTTT. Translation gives CASSSGQGARAFF.

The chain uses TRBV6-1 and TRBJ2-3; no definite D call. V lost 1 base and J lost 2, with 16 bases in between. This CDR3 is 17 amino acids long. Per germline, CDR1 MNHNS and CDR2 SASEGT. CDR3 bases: TGTGCCAGCAGTGAAGGGTGGACGCATACCCTCACAGATACGCAGTATTTT. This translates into CASSEGWTHTLTDTQYF.

The CDR3 bases are TGTGCCAGCTCAGAAGACAAAATCGGGACCATATATTTT. This translates into CASSEDKIGTIYF. The V gene is TRBV18, the J gene TRBJ1-3; D gene ambiguous. Trimming left V 5 bases short and J 10 bases short, with 15 bases between. In germline, CDR1 is KGHSH, CDR2 LQKENI. The CDR3 contains 13 residues.

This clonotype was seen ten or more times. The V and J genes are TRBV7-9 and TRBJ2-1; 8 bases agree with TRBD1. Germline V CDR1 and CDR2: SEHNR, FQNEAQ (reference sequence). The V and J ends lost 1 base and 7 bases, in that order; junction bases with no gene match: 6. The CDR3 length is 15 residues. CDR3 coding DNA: TGTGCCAGCAGCTTAGGGACAGGGTGGAAGAATGAGCAGTTCTTC. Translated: CASSLGTGWKNEQFF.

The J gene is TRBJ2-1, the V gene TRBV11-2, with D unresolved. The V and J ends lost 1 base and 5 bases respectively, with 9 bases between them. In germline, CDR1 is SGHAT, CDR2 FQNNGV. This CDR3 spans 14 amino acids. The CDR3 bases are TGTGCCAGCAGCTTAGTGTATGGGAACAATGAGCAGTTCTTC. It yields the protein CASSLVYGNNEQFF.

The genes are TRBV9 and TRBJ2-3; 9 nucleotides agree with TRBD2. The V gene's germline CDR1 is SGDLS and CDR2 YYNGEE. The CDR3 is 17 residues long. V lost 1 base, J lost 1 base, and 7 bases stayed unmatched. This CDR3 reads CASSVKTSGWGTDTQYF. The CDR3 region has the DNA TGTGCCAGCAGCGTAAAGACTAGCGGTTGGGGCACAGATACGCAGTATTTT.

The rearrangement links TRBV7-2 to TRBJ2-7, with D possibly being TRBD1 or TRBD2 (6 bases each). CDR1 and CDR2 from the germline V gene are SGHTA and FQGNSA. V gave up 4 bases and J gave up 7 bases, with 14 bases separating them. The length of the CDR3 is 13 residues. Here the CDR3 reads CASSSVGGLEQYF. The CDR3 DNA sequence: TGTGCCAGCAGCTCTGTCGGGGGCTTAGAGCAGTACTTC.